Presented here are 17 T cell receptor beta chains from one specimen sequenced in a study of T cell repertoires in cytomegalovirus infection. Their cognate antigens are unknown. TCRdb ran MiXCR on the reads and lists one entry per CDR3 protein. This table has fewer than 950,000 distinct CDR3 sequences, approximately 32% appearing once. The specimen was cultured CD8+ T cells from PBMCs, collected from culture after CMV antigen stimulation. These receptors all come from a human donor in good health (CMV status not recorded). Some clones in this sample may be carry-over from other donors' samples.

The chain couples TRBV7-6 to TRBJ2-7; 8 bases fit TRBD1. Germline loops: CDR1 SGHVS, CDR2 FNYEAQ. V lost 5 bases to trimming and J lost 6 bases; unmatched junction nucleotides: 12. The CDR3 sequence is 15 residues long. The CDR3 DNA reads TGTGCCAGCAGCCCGGGACAGGTAGGGGATGGCGAGCAGTACGTC. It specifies CASSPGQVGDGEQYV.

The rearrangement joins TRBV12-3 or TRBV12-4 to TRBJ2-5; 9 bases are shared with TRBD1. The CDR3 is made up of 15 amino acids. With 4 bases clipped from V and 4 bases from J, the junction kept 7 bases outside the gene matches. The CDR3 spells CASSSGDRDIETQYF. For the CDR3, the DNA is TGTGCCAGCAGTTCGGGGGACAGGGATATAGAGACCCAGTACTTC.

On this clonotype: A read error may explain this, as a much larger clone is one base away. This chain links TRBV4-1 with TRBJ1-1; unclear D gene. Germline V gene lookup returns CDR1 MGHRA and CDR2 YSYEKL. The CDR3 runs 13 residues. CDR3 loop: CASSQDHPTQAFF. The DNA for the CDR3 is TGCGCCAGCAGCCAAGATCACCCCACTCAAGCTTTCTTT.

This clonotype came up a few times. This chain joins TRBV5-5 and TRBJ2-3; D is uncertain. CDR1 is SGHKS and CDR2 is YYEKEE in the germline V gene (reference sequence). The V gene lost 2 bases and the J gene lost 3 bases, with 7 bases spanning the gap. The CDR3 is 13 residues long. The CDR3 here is CASSFTLTDTQYF. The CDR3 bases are TGTGCCAGCAGCTTTACTTTGACAGATACGCAGTATTTT. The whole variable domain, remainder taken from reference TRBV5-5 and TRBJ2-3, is DAGVTQSPTHLIKTRGQQVTLRCSPISGHKSVSWYQQVLGQGPQFIFQYYEKEERGRGNFPDRFSARQFPNYSSELNVNALLLGDSALYLCASSFTLTDTQYFGPGTRLTVL.

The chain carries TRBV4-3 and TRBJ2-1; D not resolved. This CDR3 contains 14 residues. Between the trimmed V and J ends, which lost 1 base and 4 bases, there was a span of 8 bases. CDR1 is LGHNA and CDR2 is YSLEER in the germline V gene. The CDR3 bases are TGCGCCAGCAGCCAAGTCACTTCTTACAATGAGCAGTTCTTC. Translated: CASSQVTSYNEQFF.

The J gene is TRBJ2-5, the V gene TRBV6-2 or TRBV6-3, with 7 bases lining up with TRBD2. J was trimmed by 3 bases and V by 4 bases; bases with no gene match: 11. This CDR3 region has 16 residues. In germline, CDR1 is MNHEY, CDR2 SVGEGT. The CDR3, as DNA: TGTGCCAGCAGTTCCCCGGAGCTAGCGGACGAAGAGACCCAGTACTTC. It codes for CASSSPELADEETQYF.

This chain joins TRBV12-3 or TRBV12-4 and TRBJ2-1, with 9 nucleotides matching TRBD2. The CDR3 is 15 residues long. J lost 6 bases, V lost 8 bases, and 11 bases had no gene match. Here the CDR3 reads CASGSLAGAGNEQFF. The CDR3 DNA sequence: TGTGCCAGCGGATCTTTAGCGGGGGCGGGCAATGAGCAGTTCTTC.

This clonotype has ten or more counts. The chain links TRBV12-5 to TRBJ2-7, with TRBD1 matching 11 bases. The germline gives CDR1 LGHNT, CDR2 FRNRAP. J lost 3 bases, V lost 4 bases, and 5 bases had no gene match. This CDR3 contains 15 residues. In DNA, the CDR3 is TGTGCTAGTGGTTCCCCCGGGACAGGGGGCTACGAGCAGTACTTC. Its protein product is CASGSPGTGGYEQYF.

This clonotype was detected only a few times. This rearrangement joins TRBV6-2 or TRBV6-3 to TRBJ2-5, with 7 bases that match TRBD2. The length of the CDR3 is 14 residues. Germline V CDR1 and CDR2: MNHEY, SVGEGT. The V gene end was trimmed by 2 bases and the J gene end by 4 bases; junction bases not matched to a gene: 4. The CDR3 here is CASSYISGGETQYF. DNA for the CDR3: TGTGCCAGCAGTTACATTTCGGGGGGAGAGACCCAGTACTTC.

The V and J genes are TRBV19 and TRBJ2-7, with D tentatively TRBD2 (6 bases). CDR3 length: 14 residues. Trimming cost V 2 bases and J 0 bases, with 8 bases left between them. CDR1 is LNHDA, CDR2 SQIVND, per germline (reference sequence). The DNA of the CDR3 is TGTGCCAGTAGTATACGGGGGACCTCCTACGAGCAGTACGTC. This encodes CASSIRGTSYEQYV.

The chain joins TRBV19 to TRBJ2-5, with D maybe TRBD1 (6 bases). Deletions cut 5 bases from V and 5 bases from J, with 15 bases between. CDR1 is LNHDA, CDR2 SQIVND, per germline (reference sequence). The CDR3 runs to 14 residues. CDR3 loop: CASSPQGTSETQYF. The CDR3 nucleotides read TGTGCCAGTAGTCCTCAGGGGACCTCGGAGACCCAGTACTTC.

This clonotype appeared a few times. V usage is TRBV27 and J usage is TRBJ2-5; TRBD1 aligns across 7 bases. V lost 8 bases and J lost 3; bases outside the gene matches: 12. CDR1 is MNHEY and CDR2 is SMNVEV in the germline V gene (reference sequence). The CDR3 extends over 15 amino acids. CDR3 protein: CASGSYGTAEETQYF. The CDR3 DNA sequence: TGTGCCAGCGGCTCATACGGGACAGCAGAAGAGACCCAGTACTTC.

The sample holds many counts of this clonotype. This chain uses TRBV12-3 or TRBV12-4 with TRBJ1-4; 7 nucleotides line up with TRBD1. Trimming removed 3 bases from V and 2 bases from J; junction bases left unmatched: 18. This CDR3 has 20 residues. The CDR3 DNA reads TGTGCCAGCAGTTTTTATTCACCCGGGACAGTCTTGGGGACTAATGAAAAACTGTTTTTT. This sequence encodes CASSFYSPGTVLGTNEKLFF.

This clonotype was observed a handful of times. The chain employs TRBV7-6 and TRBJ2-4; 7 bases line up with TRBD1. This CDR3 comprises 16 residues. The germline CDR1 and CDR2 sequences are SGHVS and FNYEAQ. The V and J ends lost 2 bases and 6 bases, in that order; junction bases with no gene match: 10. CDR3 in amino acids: CASSLTLRQGTNIQYF. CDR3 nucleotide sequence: TGTGCCAGCAGCTTAACTCTGAGACAGGGCACAAACATTCAGTACTTC.

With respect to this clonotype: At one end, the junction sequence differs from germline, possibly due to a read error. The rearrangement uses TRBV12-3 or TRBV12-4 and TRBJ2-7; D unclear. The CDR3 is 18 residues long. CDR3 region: CANSQPRPRAMGSYEQYF. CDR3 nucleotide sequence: TGTGCCAACAGTCAACCTAGACCGCGAGCCATGGGCTCCTACGAGCAGTACTTC.

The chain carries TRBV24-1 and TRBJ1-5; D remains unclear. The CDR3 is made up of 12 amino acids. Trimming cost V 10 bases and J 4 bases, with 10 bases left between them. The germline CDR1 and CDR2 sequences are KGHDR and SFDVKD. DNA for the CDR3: TGTGCCACTTCGGAGTTAAATCAGCCCCAGCATTTT. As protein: CATSELNQPQHF.

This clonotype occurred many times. The CDR3 protein is CASSDPQGGNTGELFF. CDR3 nucleotides: TGTGCCAGCAGCGATCCCCAAGGGGGGAACACCGGGGAGCTGTTTTTT. The rearrangement joins TRBV7-6 to TRBJ2-2, with D perhaps matching TRBD1 (6 bases). The CDR3 extends over 16 amino acids. From germline, CDR1 is SGHVS and CDR2 FNYEAQ. The ends were cut back, 5 bases at V and 1 base at J, with 14 bases in the middle.